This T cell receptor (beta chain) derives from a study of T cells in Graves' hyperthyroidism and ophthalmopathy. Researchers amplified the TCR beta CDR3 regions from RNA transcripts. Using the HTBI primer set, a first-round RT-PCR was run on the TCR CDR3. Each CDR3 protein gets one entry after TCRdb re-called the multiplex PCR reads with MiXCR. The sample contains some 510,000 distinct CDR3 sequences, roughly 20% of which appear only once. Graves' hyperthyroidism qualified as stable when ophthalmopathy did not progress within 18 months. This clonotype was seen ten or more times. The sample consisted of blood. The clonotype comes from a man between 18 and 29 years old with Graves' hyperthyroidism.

The CDR3 loop reads CSARDPRTGFTGELFF. The CDR3 DNA sequence: TGCAGTGCTAGAGATCCGAGGACAGGGTTCACCGGGGAGCTGTTTTTT. This chain connects TRBV20-1 to TRBJ2-2; TRBD1 matches at 8 bases. CDR3 length equals 16 residues. With 0 bases clipped from V and 4 bases from J, the junction kept 7 bases outside the gene matches. CDR1 and CDR2 (germline): DFQATT, SNEGSKA (reference sequence).